Below, 9 T cell receptor beta chains from the same sample are listed, as sequenced in a study of blood T cell repertoires in COVID-19. Generated by immunoSEQ multiplex PCR, the TCRdb table keeps only in-frame clones and is missing some. The sample contains over 200,000 clones, roughly 84% of which appear only once. Sequenced material: peripheral blood. The receptors were sampled from a man aged 40-50 years with active or convalescent COVID-19.

The chain carries TRBV6-5 and TRBJ1-1; D uncertain. Germline CDR1 and CDR2: MNHEY and SVGAGI. V was clipped by 2 bases and J by 1 base, with 8 bases between them. CDR3 size: 14 residues. DNA of the CDR3: TGTGCCAGCAGTTACGGGCGTGGGAACACTGAAGCTTTCTTT. Translated: CASSYGRGNTEAFF.

The chain recombines TRBV21-1 with TRBJ1-1. TRBV21-1 represents a pseudogene. The length of the CDR3 is 15 residues. In DNA form, the CDR3 reads TGTGCCAGCAGCAAAGGGAGGGGCATGAACACTGAAGCTTTCTTT. Protein: CASSKGRGMNTEAFF.

The chain couples TRBV18 to TRBJ1-5, with D hard to call. The germline V gene has CDR1 KGHSH and CDR2 LQKENI. The CDR3 contains 14 residues. V lost 0 bases, J lost 5 bases, and 8 bases lay in between. CDR3 protein: CASSPPARDQPQHF. The CDR3 coding sequence is TGTGCCAGCTCACCACCAGCACGGGATCAGCCCCAGCATTTT.

V and J are TRBV9 and TRBJ1-5, with TRBD1 matching over 10 bases. Germline V gene lookup returns CDR1 SGDLS and CDR2 YYNGEE. The CDR3 loop spans 15 amino acids. Losses at the gene ends were 3 bases for V and 2 bases for J; bases not matched to a gene: 2. In DNA form, the CDR3 reads TGTGCCAGCAGCGCCGGACAGGGGGGCAATCAGCCCCAGCATTTT. It encodes CASSAGQGGNQPQHF. Filled out from reference TRBV9 and TRBJ1-5, the complete variable domain reads DSGVTQTPKHLITATGQRVTLRCSPRSGDLSVYWYQQSLDQGLQFLIQYYNGEERAKGNILERFSAQQFPDLHSELNLSSLELGDSALYFCASSAGQGGNQPQHFGDGTRLSIL.

The chain links TRBV19 to TRBJ1-5, with D perhaps TRBD1 (5 bases). The germline CDR1 and CDR2 sequences are LNHDA and SQIVND (reference sequence). Trimming removed 2 bases at V and 7 bases at J, with 15 bases between. The CDR3 covers 15 residues. The CDR3 DNA follows: TGTGCCAGTAGTATATCAGGGTTTACGAACCAGCCCCAGCATTTT. This translates into CASSISGFTNQPQHF.

This clone was seen only a few times. The chain links TRBV9 to TRBJ2-7; 9 bases agree with TRBD2. Germline V gene data show CDR1 as SGDLS and CDR2 as YYNGEE. With V trimmed by 3 bases and J by 7 bases, 11 bases remained unmatched. This CDR3 is built from 15 residues. In nucleotides, the CDR3 is TGTGCCAGCAGCGCCGGGGGCGGGACTAGCTGGGAGCAGTACTTC. Amino acids: CASSAGGGTSWEQYF. Using reference TRBV9 and TRBJ2-7 for the parts outside the CDR3, the full variable domain is DSGVTQTPKHLITATGQRVTLRCSPRSGDLSVYWYQQSLDQGLQFLIQYYNGEERAKGNILERFSAQQFPDLHSELNLSSLELGDSALYFCASSAGGGTSWEQYFGPGTRLTVT.

This clone was detected a few times. This sequence joins TRBV5-4 and TRBJ2-2; D is perhaps TRBD2 (6 bases). The CDR3 length is 16 residues. V was shortened by 0 bases and J by 3 bases, with 12 bases between the two germline ends. In germline, CDR1 is SGHNT, CDR2 YYREEE (reference sequence). The CDR3 here is CASSLAWREDTGELFF. The CDR3 nucleotides are TGTGCCAGCAGCTTGGCCTGGAGGGAGGACACCGGGGAGCTGTTTTTT. Combining the CDR3 with reference TRBV5-4 and TRBJ2-2 gives the whole variable domain ETGVTQSPTHLIKTRGQQVTLRCSSQSGHNTVSWYQQALGQGPQFIFQYYREEENGRGNFPPRFSGLQFPNYSSELNVNALELDDSALYLCASSLAWREDTGELFFGEGSRLTVL.

V and J are TRBV30 and TRBJ2-1; D is possibly TRBD1 (5 bases). Germline V gives CDR1 GTSNPN, CDR2 SVGIG (reference sequence). There are 13 residues in the CDR3. The germline V and J ends were trimmed by 7 bases and 6 bases, with 16 bases remaining between them. The CDR3 nucleotides read TGTGCCTTTCAAACTGACAGAGCCAATGAGCAGTTCTTC. Translation: CAFQTDRANEQFF.

This clone was observed once. The chain recombines TRBV2 with TRBJ2-5; 7 nucleotides agree with TRBD1. The CDR3 runs to 13 residues. Germline V CDR1 and CDR2: SNHLY, FYNNEI. V shed 6 bases, J shed 4 bases, and the junction held 5 bases outside the gene matches. The CDR3 protein is CASRLGGGETQYF. CDR3 coding DNA: TGTGCCAGCAGACTAGGGGGCGGAGAGACCCAGTACTTC.